This TCR beta chain stems from a study of blood T cell repertoires in COVID-19. Clones were sequenced by immunoSEQ multiplex PCR, and TCRdb holds only the in-frame ones, with some missing. This sample has 25,000 to 35,000 clones, with approximately 85% found just once. The receptor's source is a man in his fifties or sixties with COVID-19, enrolled during active disease. The specimen sequenced was peripheral blood.

The CDR3 is CASAKQFFSGNTIYF. For the CDR3, the DNA is TGTGCCAGCGCCAAACAGTTCTTCTCTGGAAACACCATATATTTT. The chain links TRBV6-5 to TRBJ1-3; D unresolved. V was pared by 8 bases and J by 0 bases, with 14 bases between. This CDR3 has 15 amino acids. CDR1 MNHEY and CDR2 SVGAGI come from the germline V gene.